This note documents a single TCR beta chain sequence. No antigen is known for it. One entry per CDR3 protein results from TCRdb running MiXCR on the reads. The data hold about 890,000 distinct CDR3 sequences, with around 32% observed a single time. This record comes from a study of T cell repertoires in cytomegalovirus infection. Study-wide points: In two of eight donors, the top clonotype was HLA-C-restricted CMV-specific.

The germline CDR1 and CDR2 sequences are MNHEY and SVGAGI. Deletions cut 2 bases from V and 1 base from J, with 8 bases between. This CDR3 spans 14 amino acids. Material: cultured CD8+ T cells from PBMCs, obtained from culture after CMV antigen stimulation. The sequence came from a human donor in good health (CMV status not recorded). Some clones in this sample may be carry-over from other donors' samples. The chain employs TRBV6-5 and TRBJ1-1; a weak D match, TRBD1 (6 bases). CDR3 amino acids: CASSYAGANTEAFF. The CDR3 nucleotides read TGTGCCAGCAGTTACGCAGGGGCGAACACTGAAGCTTTCTTT.